The 24 T cell receptor beta chains in this list originate from one sample, sequenced in a study of blood T cell repertoires in COVID-19. Libraries were prepared by immunoSEQ multiplex PCR; TCRdb keeps only in-frame clonotypes and omits some of them. Here the sample spans 100,000 to 150,000 clones, roughly four fifths being singletons. The sequencing sample was made of PBMCs or T cells enriched from blood (not recorded which). All receptors come from a middle-aged man with acute COVID-19.

This CDR3 reads CASSLPERPENNEQFF. In DNA, the CDR3 is TGTGCCAGCAGCTTACCTGAGCGTCCAGAGAACAATGAGCAGTTCTTC. The gene calls are TRBV7-9 and TRBJ2-1; D unclear. Trimming left V 2 bases short and J 5 bases short, with 16 bases between. The CDR3 is made up of 16 amino acids. Germline lookup yields CDR1 SEHNR and CDR2 FQNEAQ (reference sequence).

V and J are TRBV7-2 and TRBJ1-1; no reliable D call. The CDR3 runs 13 residues. From germline, CDR1 is SGHTA and CDR2 FQGNSA. V dropped 5 bases and J dropped 0 bases, with 7 bases sitting between them. CDR3 nucleotide sequence: TGTGCCAGCAGCCAGGTGATGAACACTGAAGCTTTCTTT. It encodes CASSQVMNTEAFF.

In its sample, this clone was seen a few times. The chain uses TRBV9 and TRBJ2-1; TRBD1 matches 7 bases. The V segment lost 3 bases and the J segment 5 bases; nucleotides outside the gene matches: 2. Germline assignment: CDR1 SGDLS and CDR2 YYNGEE. CDR3 length: 13 amino acids. The CDR3 sequence: CASSDTGDNEQFF. The CDR3 DNA is TGTGCCAGCAGCGATACAGGGGACAATGAGCAGTTCTTC.

V is TRBV7-2 and J is TRBJ1-5, with D perhaps TRBD1 (5 bases). The germline V gene has CDR1 SGHTA and CDR2 FQGNSA. CDR3 length: 15 amino acids. Between the trimmed V and J ends, which lost 2 bases and 1 base, there was a span of 9 bases. CDR3 sequence (DNA): TGTGCCAGCAGCTTAATCGGGGGAAGCAATCAGCCCCAGCATTTT. Its protein product is CASSLIGGSNQPQHF.

The J gene is TRBJ2-1, the V gene TRBV3-1 (or the pseudogene TRBV3-2); possibly TRBD1 for D (7 bases). Trimming stripped 4 bases from V and 10 bases from J, with 17 bases between. Per the germline V gene, CDR1 is LGHDT and CDR2 is YNNKEL (reference sequence). The CDR3 consists of 14 residues. The CDR3 here is CASSLEGATKEQFF. CDR3 bases: TGTGCCAGCAGCCTGGAGGGGGCTACGAAAGAGCAGTTCTTC.

The chain carries TRBV27 and TRBJ1-4, with D uncertain. The CDR3 is 15 residues long. The V end was cut by 8 bases, the J end by 2 bases, with 15 bases between. The germline CDR1 and CDR2 sequences are MNHEY and SMNVEV (reference sequence). The CDR3 DNA follows: TGTGCCAGCGCAGAGATGGCGGCGACTAATGAAAAACTGTTTTTT. This gives the protein CASAEMAATNEKLFF.

This clone was recorded once. The chain's CDR3 is CASSILVIGELFF. Here the CDR3 DNA reads TGTGCCAGTAGTATACTAGTAATCGGGGAGCTGTTTTTT. This chain connects TRBV19 to TRBJ2-2, with D unresolved. The germline CDR1 and CDR2 sequences are LNHDA and SQIVND (reference sequence). The CDR3 runs 13 residues. Trimming cost V 2 bases and J 7 bases, with 8 bases left between them.

This clone was seen just once. This chain joins TRBV6-5 and TRBJ2-1, with 8 bases lining up with TRBD1. The CDR3 spans 14 residues. V lost 3 bases and J lost 8; bases outside the gene matches: 6. Germline V lookup: CDR1 MNHEY, CDR2 SVGAGI. The CDR3 sequence: CASSYQGALDEQFF. CDR3 DNA sequence: TGTGCCAGCAGTTATCAGGGGGCCCTTGATGAGCAGTTCTTC.

Here the CDR3 DNA reads TGTGCCAGCAGGGACATACAAGAGACCCAGTACTTC. It encodes CASRDIQETQYF. The genes are TRBV6-5 and TRBJ2-5; a weak D match, TRBD1 (5 bases). Between the trimmed V and J ends, which lost 6 bases and 2 bases, there was a span of 7 bases. This CDR3 is built from 12 residues. Germline lookup yields CDR1 MNHEY and CDR2 SVGAGI.

This sequence joins TRBV6-5 and TRBJ2-7; the match to TRBD1 covers 11 bases. V shed 6 bases, J shed 7 bases, and the junction held 8 bases outside the gene matches. The germline gives CDR1 MNHEY, CDR2 SVGAGI. The CDR3 sequence is 14 residues long. The CDR3 region has the DNA TGTGCCAGCAGAGAGGGACAGGGGGTTATGGAGCAGTACTTC. It specifies CASREGQGVMEQYF.

V gene TRBV3-1 (or the pseudogene TRBV3-2) combines with J gene TRBJ2-5, with 13 positions matching TRBD2. The CDR3 sequence is 15 residues long. CDR1 LGHDT and CDR2 YNNKEL come from the germline V gene (reference sequence). Trimming cost V 4 bases and J 4 bases; bases outside gene matches: 3. The CDR3 is CASSPLAGGSETQYF. CDR3 DNA: TGTGCCAGCAGCCCACTAGCGGGAGGGTCAGAGACCCAGTACTTC.

This clone came up once. The V call is TRBV10-3, the J call TRBJ1-3; D is possibly TRBD1 (6 bases). CDR1 and CDR2 from the germline V gene are ENHRY and SYGVKD. The CDR3 length is 15 residues. The V end lost 4 bases, the J end lost 3 bases, and 13 bases lay between the germline ends. CDR3 DNA sequence: TGTGCCATCAGTGGACCACAGGGAGATGGAAACACCATATATTTT. Translation: CAISGPQGDGNTIYF.

This chain connects TRBV9 to TRBJ2-1; the match to TRBD2 covers 10 bases. From germline, CDR1 is SGDLS and CDR2 YYNGEE. The ends lost 5 bases at V and 4 bases at J; junction bases unmatched: 9. The CDR3 covers 16 residues. The CDR3 here is CASRPGTSVGYNEQFF. The CDR3 DNA follows: TGTGCCAGCAGGCCCGGGACTAGCGTAGGGTACAATGAGCAGTTCTTC.

This chain connects TRBV3-1 (or the pseudogene TRBV3-2) to TRBJ2-3, with D possibly TRBD2 on 7 matching bases. Germline V gives CDR1 LGHDT, CDR2 YNNKEL (reference sequence). Between the trimmed V and J ends, which lost 4 bases and 1 base, there was a span of 15 bases. The CDR3 has 16 residues. The chain's CDR3 is CASSPPSGGRTDTQYF. DNA of the CDR3: TGTGCCAGCAGCCCCCCTTCGGGGGGCCGCACAGATACGCAGTATTTT.

This clone came up once. This rearrangement joins TRBV6-5 to TRBJ1-2; the match to TRBD1 covers 11 bases. This CDR3 spans 16 amino acids. The V segment lost 4 bases and the J segment 2 bases; nucleotides outside the gene matches: 6. CDR1 and CDR2 from the germline V gene are MNHEY and SVGAGI. This chain's CDR3 is CASSFVRTGGNYGYTF. CDR3 in DNA: TGTGCCAGCAGTTTTGTAAGGACAGGGGGCAACTATGGCTACACCTTC.

This chain connects TRBV11-1 to TRBJ1-6; D is unresolved. The germline gives CDR1 SGHAT, CDR2 FQDESV (reference sequence). The CDR3 has 13 residues. V was cut by 6 bases and J by 8 bases, with 11 bases left in between. CDR3 in DNA: TGTGCCAGCAGTCCTCACAGAGATTCACCCCTCCACTTT. Its translation: CASSPHRDSPLHF.

This sequence joins TRBV2 and TRBJ2-7, with TRBD2 matching over 8 bases. The CDR3 loop spans 13 amino acids. CDR1 and CDR2 from the germline V gene are SNHLY and FYNNEI. The J segment lost 7 bases and the V segment lost 5 bases, leaving 7 bases of the junction unmatched. The CDR3 loop is CASSSGTRGEQYF. The CDR3 DNA reads TGTGCCAGCAGTTCCGGGACTAGGGGGGAGCAGTACTTC.

V usage is TRBV7-9 and J usage is TRBJ2-5, with 9 positions matching TRBD2. With V trimmed by 1 base and J by 5 bases, 8 bases remained unmatched. The CDR3 length is 16 residues. Germline loops: CDR1 SEHNR, CDR2 FQNEAQ (reference sequence). For the CDR3, the DNA is TGTGCCAGCAGCTTAGTGGGGACTAGCCGGCGCGAGACCCAGTACTTC. It codes for CASSLVGTSRRETQYF.

The V and J genes are TRBV19 and TRBJ1-5; D is perhaps TRBD1 (6 bases). Germline V gene sequence: CDR1 LNHDA, CDR2 SQIVND (reference sequence). The CDR3 spans 14 residues. The V gene lost 6 bases and the J gene lost 7 bases, with 16 bases spanning the gap. Written as DNA, the CDR3 is TGTGCCAGTAGCCTAGGACAGAGGGGCCAGCCCCAGCATTTT. Its protein is CASSLGQRGQPQHF.

This rearrangement joins TRBV21-1 to TRBJ1-5. TRBV21-1 is a recognized pseudogene. The CDR3 runs 13 residues. The DNA for the CDR3 is TGTGCCCTCACCGAAAGAGGGAATCAGCCCCAGCATTTT. It specifies CALTERGNQPQHF.

The rearrangement joins TRBV11-2 to TRBJ2-3; the D gene is possibly TRBD2 (5 bases). V lost 5 bases and J 4 bases, leaving 13 bases between the germline ends. The CDR3 is 14 amino acids. The germline CDR1 and CDR2 sequences are SGHAT and FQNNGV. DNA for the CDR3: TGTGCCAGCAGCCTCAGATGGAGGCCAGATACGCAGTATTTT. It yields the protein CASSLRWRPDTQYF.

V usage is TRBV19 and J usage is TRBJ1-5, with 9 bases lining up with TRBD1. J lost 5 bases, V lost 3 bases, and 2 bases had no gene match. The CDR3 runs to 14 residues. CDR1 and CDR2 (germline): LNHDA, SQIVND (reference sequence). The CDR3, as DNA: TGTGCCAGTAGTATTCGACAGGGGGATCAGCCCCAGCATTTT. It encodes CASSIRQGDQPQHF.

V and J are TRBV28 and TRBJ2-3; 7 nucleotides line up with TRBD2. CDR3 size: 12 residues. The V gene's germline CDR1 is MDHEN and CDR2 SYDVKM. Trimming took 7 bases from V and 4 from J; bases not matched to a gene: 2. CDR3 bases: TGTGCCAGCATGGGGGGGTCAGATACGCAGTATTTT. Translating gives CASMGGSDTQYF.

This rearrangement joins TRBV5-1 to TRBJ2-7, with 11 bases matching TRBD2. From germline, CDR1 is SGHRS and CDR2 YFSETQ. CDR3 length equals 15 residues. J lost 5 bases, V lost 0 bases, and 4 bases had no gene match. CDR3 in amino acids: CASSLGLAGINEQYF. The DNA of the CDR3 is TGCGCCAGCAGCTTGGGACTAGCGGGAATTAACGAGCAGTACTTC.